The source of this T cell receptor (beta chain) is a study of T cell repertoires in cytomegalovirus infection. Background on the study: Recently identified HLA-C-restricted CMV epitopes and well-studied HLA-B-restricted CMV epitopes were used by the study. In public TCR beta signatures, there were indications of both CMV infection and matching HLA type. Overall study results and limits: Totalled public TCR beta family frequency picked out people who carried CMV plus the relevant HLA.

Turning to this clonotype: Its antigen is currently unknown.

One entry per CDR3 protein, called by TCRdb with MiXCR from the reads. The data contain 400,000 to 600,000 distinct CDR3 sequences, under 55% of them seen just once; the ten biggest clones take up around 45%. Per germline, CDR1 SGHRS and CDR2 YFSETQ. Trimming removed 4 bases from V and 1 base from J; junction bases left unmatched: 5. This CDR3 contains 16 residues. This TCR came from a human donor in good health (CMV status not recorded). Some clones in this sample may be carry-over from other donors' samples. The chain links TRBV5-1 to TRBJ2-7; 13 bases are a match to TRBD2. Here the sequenced sample was cultured PBMCs, taken from culture after CMV antigen stimulation. CDR3 nucleotide sequence: TGCGCCAGCAGCCGTCCGGGACTAGCGGGATCCTACGAGCAGTACTTC. It encodes CASSRPGLAGSYEQYF.